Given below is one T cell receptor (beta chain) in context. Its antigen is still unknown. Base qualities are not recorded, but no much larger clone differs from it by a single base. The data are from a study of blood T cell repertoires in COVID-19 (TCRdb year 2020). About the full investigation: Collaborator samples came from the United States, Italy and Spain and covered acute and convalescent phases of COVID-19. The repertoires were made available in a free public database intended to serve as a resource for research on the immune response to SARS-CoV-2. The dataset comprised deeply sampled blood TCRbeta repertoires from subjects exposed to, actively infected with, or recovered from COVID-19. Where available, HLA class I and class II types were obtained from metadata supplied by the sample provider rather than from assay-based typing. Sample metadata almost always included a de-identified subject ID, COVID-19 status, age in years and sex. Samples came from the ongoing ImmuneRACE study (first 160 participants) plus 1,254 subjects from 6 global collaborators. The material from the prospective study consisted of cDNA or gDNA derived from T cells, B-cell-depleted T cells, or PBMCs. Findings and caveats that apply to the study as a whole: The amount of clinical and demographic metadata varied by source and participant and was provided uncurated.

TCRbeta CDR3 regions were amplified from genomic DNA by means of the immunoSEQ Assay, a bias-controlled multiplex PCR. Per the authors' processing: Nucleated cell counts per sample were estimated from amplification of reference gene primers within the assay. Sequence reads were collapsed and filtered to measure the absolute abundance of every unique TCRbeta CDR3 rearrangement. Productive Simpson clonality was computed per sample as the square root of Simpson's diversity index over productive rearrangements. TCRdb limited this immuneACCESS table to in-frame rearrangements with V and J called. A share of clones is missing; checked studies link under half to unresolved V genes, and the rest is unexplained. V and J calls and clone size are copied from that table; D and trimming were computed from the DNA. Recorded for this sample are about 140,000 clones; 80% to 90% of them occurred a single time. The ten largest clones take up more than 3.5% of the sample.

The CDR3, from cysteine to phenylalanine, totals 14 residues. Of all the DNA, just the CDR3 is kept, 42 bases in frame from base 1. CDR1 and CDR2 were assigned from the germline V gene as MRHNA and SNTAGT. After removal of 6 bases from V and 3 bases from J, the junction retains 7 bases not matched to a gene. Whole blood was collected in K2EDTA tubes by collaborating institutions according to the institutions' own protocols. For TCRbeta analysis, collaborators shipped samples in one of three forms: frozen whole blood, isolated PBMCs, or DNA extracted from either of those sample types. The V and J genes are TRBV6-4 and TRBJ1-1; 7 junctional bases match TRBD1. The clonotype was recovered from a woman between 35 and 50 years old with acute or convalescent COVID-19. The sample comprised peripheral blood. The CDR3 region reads CASSLTDRDTEAFF. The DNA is TGTGCCAGCAGCCTCACCGACAGGGACACTGAAGCTTTCTTT.